The subject of this entry is one TCR beta chain. This sample was taken from a study of blood T cell repertoires in COVID-19. Study background: From the United States, Italy and Spain came samples of acute and convalescent COVID-19. From T cells, B-cell-depleted T cells, or PBMCs came the material, which was cDNA or gDNA.

In the original workflow: Amplification of reference gene primers was used by the study to estimate nucleated cell counts. TCRdb keeps only in-frame clones here, not all; method: immunoSEQ multiplex PCR. V, J and clone size are taken as reported in that table, and D and trimming were inferred from the DNA itself. This sample has some 350,000 clones, with around 80% found just once. V trimming: 6 bases; J trimming: 6 bases; junction bases outside the gene matches: 5. The CDR3 has 13 residues. The V call is TRBV12-3 or TRBV12-4, the J call TRBJ1-2; 9 nucleotides align to TRBD1. The receptor's source is a young man with active or convalescent COVID-19. The material sequenced was peripheral blood. The CDR3 reads CASSPQGAHGYTF. The CDR3, as DNA: TGTGCCAGCAGCCCACAGGGGGCGCATGGCTACACCTTC.